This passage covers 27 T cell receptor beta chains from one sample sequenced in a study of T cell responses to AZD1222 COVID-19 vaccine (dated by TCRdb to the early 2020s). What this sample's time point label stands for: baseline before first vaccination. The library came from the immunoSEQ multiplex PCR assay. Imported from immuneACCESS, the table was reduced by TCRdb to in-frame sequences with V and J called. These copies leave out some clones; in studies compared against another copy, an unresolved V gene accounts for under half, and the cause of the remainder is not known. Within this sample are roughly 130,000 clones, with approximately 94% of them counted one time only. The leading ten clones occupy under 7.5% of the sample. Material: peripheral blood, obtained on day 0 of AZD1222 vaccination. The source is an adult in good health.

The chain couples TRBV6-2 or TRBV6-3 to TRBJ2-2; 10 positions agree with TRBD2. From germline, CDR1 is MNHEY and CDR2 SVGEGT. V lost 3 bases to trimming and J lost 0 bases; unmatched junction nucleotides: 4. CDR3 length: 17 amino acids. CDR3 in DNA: TGTGCCAGCAGTTATAAAGGACTAGCGGCGAACACCGGGGAGCTGTTTTTT. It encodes CASSYKGLAANTGELFF.

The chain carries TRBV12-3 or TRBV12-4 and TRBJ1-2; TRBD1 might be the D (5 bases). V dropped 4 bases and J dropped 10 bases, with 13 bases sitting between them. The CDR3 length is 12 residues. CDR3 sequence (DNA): TGTGCCAGCAGTTACGGCGCAGGGTCCTACACCTTC. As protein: CASSYGAGSYTF.

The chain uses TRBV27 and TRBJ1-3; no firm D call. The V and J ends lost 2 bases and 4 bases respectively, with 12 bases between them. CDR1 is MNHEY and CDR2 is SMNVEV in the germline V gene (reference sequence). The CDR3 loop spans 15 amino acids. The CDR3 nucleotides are TGTGCCAGCAGTTTAGACGCACAAATAGGAAACACCATATATTTT. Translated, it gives CASSLDAQIGNTIYF.

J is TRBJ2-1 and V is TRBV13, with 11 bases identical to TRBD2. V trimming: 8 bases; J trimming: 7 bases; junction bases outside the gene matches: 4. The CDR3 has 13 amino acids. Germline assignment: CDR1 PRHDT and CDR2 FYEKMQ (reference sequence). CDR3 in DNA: TGTGCCAGCTTACTAGCGGGAGATAATGAGCAGTTCTTC. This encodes CASLLAGDNEQFF.

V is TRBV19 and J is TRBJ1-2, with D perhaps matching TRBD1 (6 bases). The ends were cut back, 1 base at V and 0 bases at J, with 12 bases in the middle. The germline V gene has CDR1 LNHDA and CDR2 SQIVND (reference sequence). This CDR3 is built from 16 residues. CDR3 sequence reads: CASSIGAGATNYGYTF. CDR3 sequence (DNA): TGTGCCAGTAGTATAGGGGCAGGGGCTACTAACTATGGCTACACCTTC.

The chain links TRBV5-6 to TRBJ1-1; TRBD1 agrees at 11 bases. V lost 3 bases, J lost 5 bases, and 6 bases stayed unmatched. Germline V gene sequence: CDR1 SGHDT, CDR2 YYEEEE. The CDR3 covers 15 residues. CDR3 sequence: CASSSTDRGRTEAFF. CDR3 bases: TGTGCCAGCAGCTCGACGGACAGGGGGCGGACTGAAGCTTTCTTT.

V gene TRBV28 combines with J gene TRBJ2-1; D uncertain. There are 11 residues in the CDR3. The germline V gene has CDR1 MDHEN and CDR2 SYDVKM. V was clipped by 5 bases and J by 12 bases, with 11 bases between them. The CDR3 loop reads CASSISKGQFF. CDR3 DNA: TGTGCCAGCAGTATATCCAAGGGGCAGTTCTTC. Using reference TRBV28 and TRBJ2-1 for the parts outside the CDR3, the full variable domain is DVKVTQSSRYLVKRTGEKVFLECVQDMDHENMFWYRQDPGLGLRLIYFSYDVKMKEKGDIPEGYSVSREKKERFSLILESASTNQTSMYLCASSISKGQFFGPGTRLTVL.

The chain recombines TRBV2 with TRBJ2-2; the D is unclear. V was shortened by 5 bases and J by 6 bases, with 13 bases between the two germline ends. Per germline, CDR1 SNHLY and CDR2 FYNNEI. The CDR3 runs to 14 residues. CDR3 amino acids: CASSSTRTPGELFF. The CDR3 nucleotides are TGTGCCAGCAGTTCCACCAGAACCCCCGGGGAGCTGTTTTTT.

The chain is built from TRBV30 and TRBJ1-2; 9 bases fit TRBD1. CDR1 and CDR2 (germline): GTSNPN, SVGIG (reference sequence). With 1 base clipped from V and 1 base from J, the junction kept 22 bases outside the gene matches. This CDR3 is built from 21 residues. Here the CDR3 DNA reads TGTGCCTGGAGTGACGGGACAGGGAGGCGCGGATCGGTAGCGCTTAACTATGGCTACACCTTC. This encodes CAWSDGTGRRGSVALNYGYTF. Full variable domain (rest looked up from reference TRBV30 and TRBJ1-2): SQTIHQWPATLVQPVGSPLSLECTVEGTSNPNLYWYRQAAGRGLQLLFYSVGIGQISSEVPQNLSASRPQDRQFILSSKKLLLSDSGFYLCAWSDGTGRRGSVALNYGYTFGSGTRLTVV.

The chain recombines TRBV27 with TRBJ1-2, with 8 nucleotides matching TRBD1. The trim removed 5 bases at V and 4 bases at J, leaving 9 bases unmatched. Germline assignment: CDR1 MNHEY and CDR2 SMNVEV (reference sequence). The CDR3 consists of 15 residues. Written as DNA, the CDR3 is TGTGCCAGCAGTCCATACCGGGACAGGCCCTATGGCTACACCTTC. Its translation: CASSPYRDRPYGYTF.

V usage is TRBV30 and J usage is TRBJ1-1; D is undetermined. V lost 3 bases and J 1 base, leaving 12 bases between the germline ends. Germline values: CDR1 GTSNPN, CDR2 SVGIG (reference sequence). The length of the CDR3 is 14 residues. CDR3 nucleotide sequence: TGTGCCTGGAGCTTTAGACCGACGAACACTGAAGCTTTCTTT. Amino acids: CAWSFRPTNTEAFF.

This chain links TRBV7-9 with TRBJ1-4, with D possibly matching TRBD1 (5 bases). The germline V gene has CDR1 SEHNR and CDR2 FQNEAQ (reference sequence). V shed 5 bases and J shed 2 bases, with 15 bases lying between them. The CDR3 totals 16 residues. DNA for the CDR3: TGTGCCAGCAGCCCTGGGACGGGGCCTACTAATGAAAAACTGTTTTTT. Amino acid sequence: CASSPGTGPTNEKLFF.

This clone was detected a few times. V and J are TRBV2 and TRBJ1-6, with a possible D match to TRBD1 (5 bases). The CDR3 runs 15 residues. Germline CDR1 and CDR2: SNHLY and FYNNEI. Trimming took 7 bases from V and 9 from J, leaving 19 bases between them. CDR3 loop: CASTTGTPGISPLHF. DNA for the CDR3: TGTGCCAGCACTACCGGGACCCCGGGCATTTCACCCCTCCACTTT.

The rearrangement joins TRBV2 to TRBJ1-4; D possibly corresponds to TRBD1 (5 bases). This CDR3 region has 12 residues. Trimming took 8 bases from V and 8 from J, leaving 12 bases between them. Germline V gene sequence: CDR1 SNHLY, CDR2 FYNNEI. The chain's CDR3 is CASGRSGEKLFF. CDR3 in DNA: TGTGCCAGCGGCCGGTCAGGGGAAAAACTGTTTTTT.

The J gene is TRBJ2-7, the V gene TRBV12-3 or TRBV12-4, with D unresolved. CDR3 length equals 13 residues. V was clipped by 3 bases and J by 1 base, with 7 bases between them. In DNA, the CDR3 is TGTGCCAGCAGTTTTGGATTTTCCTACGAGCAGTACTTC. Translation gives CASSFGFSYEQYF.

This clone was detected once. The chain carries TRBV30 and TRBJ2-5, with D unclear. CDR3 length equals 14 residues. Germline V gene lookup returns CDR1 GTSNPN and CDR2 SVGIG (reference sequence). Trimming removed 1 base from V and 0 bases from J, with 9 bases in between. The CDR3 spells CAWSARTHQETQYF. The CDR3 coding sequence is TGTGCCTGGAGTGCTAGGACCCACCAAGAGACCCAGTACTTC.

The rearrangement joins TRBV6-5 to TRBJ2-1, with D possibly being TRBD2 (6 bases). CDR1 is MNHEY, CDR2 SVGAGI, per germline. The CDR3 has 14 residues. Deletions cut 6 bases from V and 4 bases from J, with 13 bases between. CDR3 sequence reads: CASRRMEGYNEQFF. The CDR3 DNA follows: TGTGCCAGCAGACGAATGGAGGGATACAATGAGCAGTTCTTC.

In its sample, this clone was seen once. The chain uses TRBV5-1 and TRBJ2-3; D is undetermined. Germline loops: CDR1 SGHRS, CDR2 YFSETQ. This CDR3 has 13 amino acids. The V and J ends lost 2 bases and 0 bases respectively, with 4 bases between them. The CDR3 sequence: CASSLQSTDTQYF. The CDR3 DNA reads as TGCGCCAGCAGCTTACAAAGCACAGATACGCAGTATTTT.

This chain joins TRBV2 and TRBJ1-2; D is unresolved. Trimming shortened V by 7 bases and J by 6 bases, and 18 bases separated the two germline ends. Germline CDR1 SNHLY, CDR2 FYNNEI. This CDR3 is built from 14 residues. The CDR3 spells CASNKNKDWNGYTF. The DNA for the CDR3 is TGTGCCAGCAATAAAAACAAGGATTGGAATGGCTACACCTTC.

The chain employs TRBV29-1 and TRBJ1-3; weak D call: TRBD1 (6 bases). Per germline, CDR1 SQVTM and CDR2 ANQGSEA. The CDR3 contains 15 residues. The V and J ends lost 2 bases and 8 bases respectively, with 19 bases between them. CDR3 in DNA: TGCAGCGTTGAATCCCGGACGGGGGCGCTGGACACCATATATTTT. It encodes CSVESRTGALDTIYF.

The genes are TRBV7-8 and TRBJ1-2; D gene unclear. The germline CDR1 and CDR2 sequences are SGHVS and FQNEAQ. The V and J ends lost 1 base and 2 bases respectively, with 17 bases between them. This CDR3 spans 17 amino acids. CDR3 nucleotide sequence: TGTGCCAGCAGCTTAGTCCCCGGCGGGGAGCGGAACTATGGCTACACCTTC. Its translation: CASSLVPGGERNYGYTF.

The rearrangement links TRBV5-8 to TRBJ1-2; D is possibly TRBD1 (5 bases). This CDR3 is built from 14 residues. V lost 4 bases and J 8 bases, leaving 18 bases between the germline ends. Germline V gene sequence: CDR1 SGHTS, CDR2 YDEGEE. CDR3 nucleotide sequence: TGTGCCAGCAGCACAGGTGGCCGATTGGGGGGCTACACCTTC. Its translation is CASSTGGRLGGYTF.

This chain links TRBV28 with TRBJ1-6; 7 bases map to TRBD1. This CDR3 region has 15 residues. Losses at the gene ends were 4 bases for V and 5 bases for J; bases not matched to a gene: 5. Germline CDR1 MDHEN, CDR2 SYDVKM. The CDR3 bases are TGTGCCAGCAGTTCCCTCGGGACAGATAATTCACCCCTCCACTTT. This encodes CASSSLGTDNSPLHF.

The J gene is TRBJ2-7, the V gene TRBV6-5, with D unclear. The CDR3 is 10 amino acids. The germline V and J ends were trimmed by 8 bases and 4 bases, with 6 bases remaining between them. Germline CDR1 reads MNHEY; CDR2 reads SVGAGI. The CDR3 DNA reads TGTGCCAGCGACTTGTACGAGCAGTACTTC. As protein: CASDLYEQYF.

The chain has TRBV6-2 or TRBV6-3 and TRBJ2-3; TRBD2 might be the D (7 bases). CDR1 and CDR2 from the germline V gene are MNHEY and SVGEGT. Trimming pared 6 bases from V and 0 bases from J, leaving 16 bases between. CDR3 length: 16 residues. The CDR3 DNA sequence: TGTGCCAGCAGCCCCTGGGGGGGCTCTAGCACAGATACGCAGTATTTT. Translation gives CASSPWGGSSTDTQYF.

The CDR3 loop is CASSSSQGPVQPQHF. The CDR3 nucleotides read TGTGCCAGCAGCTCAAGCCAGGGCCCGGTCCAGCCCCAGCATTTT. The V gene is TRBV28, the J gene TRBJ1-5; D may be TRBD1 (5 bases). This CDR3 contains 15 residues. Germline V CDR1 and CDR2: MDHEN, SYDVKM. Trimming took 6 bases from V and 7 from J, leaving 19 bases between them.

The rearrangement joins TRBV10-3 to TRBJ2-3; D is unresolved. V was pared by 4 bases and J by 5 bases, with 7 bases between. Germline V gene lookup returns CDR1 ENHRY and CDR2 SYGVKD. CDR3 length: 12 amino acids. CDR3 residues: CAISGPIDTQYF. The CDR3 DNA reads TGTGCCATCAGTGGACCTATAGATACGCAGTATTTT.